Presented here are 10 T cell receptor beta chains from one specimen sequenced in a study of blood T cell repertoires in COVID-19. Profiling relied on immunoSEQ multiplex PCR, and the TCRdb table lists in-frame clones only, not all of them. This repertoire shows roughly 30,000 clones, around 80% found once; its top ten account for approximately 46%. The sequencing input was peripheral blood. Receptor source: a woman older than 75 with acute or convalescent COVID-19.

The rearrangement joins TRBV18 to TRBJ1-5, with 10 bases matching TRBD1. CDR1 is KGHSH, CDR2 LQKENI, per germline. Losses at the gene ends were 6 bases for V and 7 bases for J; bases not matched to a gene: 6. CDR3 length: 14 residues. CDR3 sequence: CASSTGQGYQPQHF. CDR3 in DNA: TGTGCCAGCTCTACGGGACAGGGGTACCAGCCCCAGCATTTT.

This clone has only one observation. V usage is TRBV6-5 and J usage is TRBJ1-5; possibly TRBD1 for D (6 bases). The V end was cut by 4 bases, the J end by 1 base, with 11 bases between. CDR1 is MNHEY and CDR2 is SVGAGI in the germline V gene. CDR3 length equals 15 residues. The DNA of the CDR3 is TGTGCCAGCAGTTTGGGCAGGGGCAGCAATCAGCCCCAGCATTTT. Translated, it gives CASSLGRGSNQPQHF.

V is TRBV7-3 and J is TRBJ1-6; D not resolved. The CDR3 is 13 amino acids. Germline V gene sequence: CDR1 SGHTA, CDR2 FQGTGA. Trimming took off 4 bases at V and 9 bases at J, with 10 bases between the two ends. The CDR3 is CASSSGLSSPLHF. CDR3 nucleotide sequence: TGTGCCAGCAGCTCGGGTTTGAGTTCACCCCTCCACTTT.

The rearrangement uses TRBV5-4 and TRBJ2-7; the D gene is possibly TRBD2 (6 bases). CDR3 length: 14 residues. Germline V gene data show CDR1 as SGHNT and CDR2 as YYREEE (reference sequence). Trimming removed 0 bases from V and 3 bases from J, with 10 bases in between. CDR3 protein: CASSLDGGNYEQYF. The CDR3 DNA reads as TGTGCCAGCAGCTTGGACGGGGGAAACTACGAGCAGTACTTC.

The rearrangement uses TRBV2 and TRBJ1-2, with 10 bases fitting TRBD1. J lost 7 bases, V lost 7 bases, and 6 bases had no gene match. This CDR3 region has 13 residues. The germline V gene encodes CDR1 SNHLY and CDR2 FYNNEI. CDR3 protein: CASIRQGAAGYTF. The CDR3 DNA sequence: TGTGCCAGCATCCGACAGGGGGCGGCTGGCTACACCTTC.

The CDR3 reads CASSLAGGGTYEQYF. CDR3 coding DNA: TGTGCCAGCAGCTTGGCCGGCGGGGGGACCTACGAGCAGTACTTC. The J gene is TRBJ2-7, the V gene TRBV7-2; 8 nucleotides line up with TRBD2. The CDR3 consists of 15 residues. CDR1 and CDR2 (germline): SGHTA, FQGNSA. The V and J ends lost 3 bases and 2 bases, in that order; junction bases with no gene match: 6.

This chain links TRBV6-5 with TRBJ2-6; TRBD1 is a possible D gene (6 bases). The CDR3 consists of 13 residues. Germline lookup yields CDR1 MNHEY and CDR2 SVGAGI. V was clipped by 5 bases and J by 7 bases, with 9 bases between them. The CDR3 is CASSLGTANVLTF. The DNA for the CDR3 is TGTGCCAGCAGTCTTGGGACAGCCAACGTCCTGACTTTC.

The CDR3 region has the DNA TGTGCCAGCAGTTCCCGCCCGACTAGCCGAGAGACCCAGTACTTC. Its protein product is CASSSRPTSRETQYF. The chain combines TRBV6-5 with TRBJ2-5, with 7 bases lining up with TRBD2. The germline V gene encodes CDR1 MNHEY and CDR2 SVGAGI. The CDR3 sequence is 15 residues long. V dropped 4 bases and J dropped 4; count of bases not matched to a gene: 9.

V and J are TRBV5-1 and TRBJ2-3; D perhaps matches TRBD1 (6 bases). With 7 bases removed from V and 5 bases from J, the gap between germline ends came to 17 bases. Germline loops: CDR1 SGHRS, CDR2 YFSETQ. The CDR3 is 14 residues long. CDR3 sequence reads: CASYGGRGRDTQYF. CDR3 bases: TGCGCCAGCTATGGTGGAAGGGGGAGAGATACGCAGTATTTT.

CDR3 residues: CASSYSAQGSYNEQFF. The CDR3 nucleotides are TGTGCCAGCAGTTACTCTGCGCAGGGCTCCTACAATGAGCAGTTCTTC. J is TRBJ2-1 and V is TRBV6-5; D is possibly TRBD1 (5 bases). The germline V and J ends were trimmed by 0 bases and 0 bases, with 9 bases remaining between them. The CDR3 covers 16 residues. Germline CDR1 is MNHEY and CDR2 is SVGAGI.